The following is a T cell receptor (beta chain) sequence with its context. This clone was seen only a few times. Its antigen is currently not known. No per-base quality is available; no much larger clone lies one base away. The sample's time point label, decoded: baseline before first vaccination. Vaccinee samples came from UK trials COV001 and COV002, including a single-blind randomized controlled phase 2/3 trial of AZD1222 (ChAdOx1 nCoV-19) in healthy adults. For TCRbeta chain sequencing, PBMC samples were collected from trial participants at day 0 and at day 28 after the second dose. The sample belongs to a study of T cell responses to AZD1222 COVID-19 vaccine (dated by TCRdb to the early 2020s). About the investigation overall: Because spike-specific TCR depth and breadth did not differ between the two schedules, AZD1222 recipients who got a second dose at roughly 4 weeks were pooled with those who got a second dose at roughly 12 weeks. TCR sequencing was performed for roughly 250 trial participants, of whom about 210 were given two doses of AZD1222 and 26 were given two doses of MenACWY control vaccine. Trial participants were enrolled into age subgroups of 18-55, 56-69 and 70-plus years, which contained approximately 150, 28 and 58 TCR-sequenced participants, respectively.

On the study overall, not on this receptor specifically: Nearly half of unique spike-specific TCRs reportedly recognized epitopes outside regions mutated in the B.1.351 and B.1.1.7 variants. Participants were mostly white British and included more females than males, and it was suggested by the authors that clonal diversity may have been underestimated. A significant rise in spike-specific TCR breadth and depth was observed after two AZD1222 doses relative to day 0 and relative to MenACWY recipients. In the small 56-69-year group, the increase in depth fell short of significance, most likely because of low power. Because no day 14 peak-response samples were available, the repertoires could be characterized only after the peak T cell response. The vaccine-associated CD4 TCRs covered the entire spike protein, and the dominant responses fell in regions 160-218 and 743-854. Conclusions about previously exposed vaccinees were limited because only 6 or 7 AZD1222 recipients were SARS-CoV-2 seropositive at baseline.

The CDR3 regions of human TCRbeta chains were analyzed by immunosequencing. Per the authors' processing: TCRs in the repertoires were compared against a reference library of SARS-CoV-2-specific TCRs that had been generated with the MIRA antigen-specificity platform. Breadth was defined as the fraction of unique TCRs that were SARS-CoV-2-associated. Depth was defined as the fraction of total T cells that were SARS-CoV-2-associated. Using the MIRA data, each spike-specific TCR was mapped to the spike region that the TCR reacts to and placed in a CD4 or CD8 class. Log10-transformed breadth and depth values were compared by one-way ANOVA with Sidak's multiple comparisons tests. TCRdb took this table from immuneACCESS and kept in-frame rearrangements with V and J called. Such tables lack part of the clones; where checked against another copy, unresolved V genes explain under half of the gap, and the rest is unexplained. V and J calls and clone size are those listed in that table; D and trimming were worked out from the DNA. This sample is represented by over 45,000 clones; over 65% of them were singletons. The biggest ten clones account for approximately 6.3% of the sample.

The germline V gene (reference sequence) specifies SGHNT as CDR1 and YYREEE as CDR2. V loses 3 bases of germline sequence and J loses 0 bases, and the interval between the two ends is 9 bases. The CDR3 covers 14 residues, taking in both the cysteine and the phenylalanine. The read is trimmed to its CDR3 DNA, 42 bases read in frame from base 1. The rearranged chain carries TRBV5-4 and TRBJ1-2; no D gene call is confident. This clonotype was obtained from an adult in good health. Sequenced here: peripheral blood, sampled on day 0 of AZD1222 vaccination. The CDR3 loop reads CASSSYGANYGYTF. The nucleotide sequence is TGTGCCAGCAGCTCCTACGGAGCTAACTATGGCTACACCTTC.